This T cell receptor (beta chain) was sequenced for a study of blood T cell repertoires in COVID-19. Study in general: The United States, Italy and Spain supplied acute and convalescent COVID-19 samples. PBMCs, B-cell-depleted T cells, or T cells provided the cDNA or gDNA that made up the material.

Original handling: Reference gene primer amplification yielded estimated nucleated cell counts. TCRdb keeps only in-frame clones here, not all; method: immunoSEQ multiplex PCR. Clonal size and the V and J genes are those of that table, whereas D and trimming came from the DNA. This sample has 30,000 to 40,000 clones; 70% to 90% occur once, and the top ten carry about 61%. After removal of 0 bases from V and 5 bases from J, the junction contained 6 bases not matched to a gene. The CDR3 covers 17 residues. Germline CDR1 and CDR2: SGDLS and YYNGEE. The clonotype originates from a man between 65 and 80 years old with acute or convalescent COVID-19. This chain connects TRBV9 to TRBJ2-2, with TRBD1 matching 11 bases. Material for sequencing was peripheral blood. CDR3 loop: CASSVGSWDRGTGELFF. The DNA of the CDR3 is TGTGCCAGCAGCGTAGGATCCTGGGACAGGGGGACCGGGGAGCTGTTTTTT.